This T cell receptor (beta chain) was documented in a study of blood T cell repertoires in COVID-19 (dated by TCRdb to about 2020). The study in broad terms: The collaborator samples originated in the United States, Italy and Spain and spanned the acute and convalescent phases of COVID-19. The dataset comprised deeply sampled blood TCRbeta repertoires from subjects exposed to, actively infected with, or recovered from COVID-19. Samples came from the ongoing ImmuneRACE study (first 160 participants) plus 1,254 subjects from 6 global collaborators. Where available, HLA class I and class II types were obtained from metadata supplied by the sample provider rather than from assay-based typing. Nearly every sample came with metadata listing a de-identified subject ID, COVID-19 status, age in years and sex. The material from the prospective study consisted of cDNA or gDNA derived from T cells, B-cell-depleted T cells, or PBMCs. A freely available public database, intended as a resource for researchers studying the immune response to SARS-CoV-2, is where the repertoires were released.

The collaborating institutions used their own protocols to collect whole blood in K2EDTA tubes. For TCRbeta analysis, collaborator samples were shipped as frozen whole blood, as isolated PBMCs, or as DNA extracted from either sample type. Ends trimmed: V by 3 bases, J by 5 bases; bases unmatched to a gene: 8. Measured from the cysteine to the phenylalanine, the CDR3 is 17 residues long. This entry keeps only the CDR3 DNA: 51 bases, framed from base 1. CDR1 and CDR2 (SGHNT, YENEEA) derive from the germline V gene. The immunoSEQ Assay, a bias-controlled multiplex PCR, was used to amplify TCRbeta CDR3 regions from genomic DNA. Per the authors' processing: The number of nucleated cells in each sample was estimated from the amplification of reference gene primers within the assay. To quantify the absolute abundance of each unique TCRbeta CDR3 rearrangement, sequence reads were collapsed and filtered. For each sample, productive Simpson clonality was calculated by taking the square root of Simpson's diversity index across productive rearrangements. TCRdb took this table from immuneACCESS and kept in-frame rearrangements with V and J called. Such tables lack part of the clones; where checked against another copy, unresolved V genes explain under half of the gap, and the rest is unexplained. V and J calls and clone size are as listed in that table; D and trimming were resolved from the DNA. This sample gives about 80,000 clones in total; around 83% of them show up just once. Roughly 3.5% of the sample is in the top ten clones.

Beyond this particular receptor, the publication reports: How much clinical and demographic metadata was included differed by source and by participant, and the metadata was provided uncurated.

In the case of this clone: The antigen this receptor binds is unknown. Per-base quality was not reported, and no clone a single base away is much larger than it.

Sequencing was done on a sample of peripheral blood. The V and J genes are TRBV11-3 and TRBJ2-5; 14 junctional bases match TRBD2. This clonotype was obtained from a man aged 45-60 years with acute or convalescent COVID-19. The CDR3 protein is CASSFSGTSGSFETQYF. The bases read TGTGCCAGCAGCTTCTCCGGGACTAGCGGGAGTTTCGAGACCCAGTACTTC.